This T cell receptor beta chain was recorded in a study of blood T cell repertoires in COVID-19 (dated by TCRdb to 2020 to 2022). Looking at the study overall: Samples from collaborators originated in the United States, Italy and Spain and spanned both the acute and convalescent phases of COVID-19. The prospective study material was composed of cDNA or gDNA derived from T cells, B-cell-depleted T cells, or PBMCs. Deeply sampled blood TCRbeta repertoires from subjects exposed to, actively infected with, or recovered from COVID-19 were included in the dataset. The repertoires were made available in a free public database intended to serve as a resource for research on the immune response to SARS-CoV-2. The samples were drawn from the first 160 participants of the ongoing ImmuneRACE study and from 950 to 1,500 subjects provided by 6 global collaborators. Sample metadata almost always included a de-identified subject ID, COVID-19 status, age in years and sex. Where available, HLA class I and class II types were taken from metadata supplied by the sample provider and were not determined by assay-based typing.

TCRbeta CDR3 regions were amplified from genomic DNA by means of the immunoSEQ Assay, a bias-controlled multiplex PCR. Per the source publication's procedure: Nucleated cell counts per sample were estimated from amplification of reference gene primers within the assay. To quantify the absolute abundance of each unique TCRbeta CDR3 rearrangement, sequence reads were collapsed and filtered. For each sample, productive Simpson clonality was calculated as the square root of Simpson's diversity index over productive rearrangements. TCRdb mirrors the immuneACCESS table, restricted to in-frame sequences. Some clones are absent from its copies; in checked studies, under half trace to an unresolved V gene, and the reason for the others is unknown. V and J calls and clone size are copied from that table; D and trimming were computed from the DNA. The sample table records 200,000 to 250,000 clones; about 90% of these occur just once. The ten largest account for roughly 14% of the sample.

Notes on this clone: The clone's antigen remains unknown. No much larger clone is present one base from it, and per-base qualities are unavailable.

Enrolling through a virtual design, the prospective study's participants ranged in age from roughly 18 to 100 years and lived across 20 to 30 United States geographic areas. In the prospective study, participants were assigned to cohorts based on the clinical history participants reported in a screening survey and a study questionnaire. Mobile phlebotomists in the prospective study collected whole blood, serum and a nasopharyngeal or oropharyngeal swab from every participant. Additional blood draws and questionnaires over an approximately two-month period could optionally be provided by prospective study participants. Prospective study blood samples were shipped either frozen or at room temperature before DNA extraction. V lost 0 bases and J lost 1 base, and the count of bases not matched to a germline gene is 5. Reading the germline V gene (reference sequence) gives CDR1 LNHDA and CDR2 SQIVND. The CDR3 numbers 17 residues from cysteine through phenylalanine. Left in the record is the CDR3 DNA by itself, 51 bases read in frame from the first base.

Study-wide conclusions, independent of this receptor: The quantity of clinical and demographic metadata differed by source and by participant and was supplied without curation.

The V gene is TRBV19 and the J gene is TRBJ2-1; TRBD2 lines up with 8 middle nucleotides. The specimen sequenced was PBMCs or T cells enriched from blood (not recorded which). This clonotype originated in a woman aged 50 to 65 with acute COVID-19. For the CDR3, the sequence is CASSIDGPGGSYNEQFF. The sequenced DNA: TGTGCCAGTAGTATAGATGGGCCGGGAGGGTCCTACAATGAGCAGTTCTTC.